Following are 9 T cell receptor beta chains from one sample sequenced in a study of T cell responses to AZD1222 COVID-19 vaccine. Assay: immunoSEQ multiplex PCR; the TCRdb copy retains only in-frame clones and omits some. The profile shows about 150,000 clones, just over 90% of them singletons. The sequencing used peripheral blood, collected on day 0 of AZD1222 vaccination. Receptor source: an adult in good health.

The chain joins TRBV6-5 to TRBJ2-3, with D tentatively TRBD1 (6 bases). Trimming removed 5 bases at V and 1 base at J, with 10 bases between. CDR1 MNHEY and CDR2 SVGAGI come from the germline V gene. The CDR3 is 14 amino acids. This chain's CDR3 is CASSQRQGTDTQYF. The CDR3 DNA is TGTGCCAGCAGTCAACGACAGGGCACAGATACGCAGTATTTT.

The V call is TRBV9, the J call TRBJ1-1, with TRBD1 matching 11 bases. Germline values: CDR1 SGDLS, CDR2 YYNGEE. The CDR3 covers 14 residues. J was trimmed by 7 bases and V by 4 bases; bases with no gene match: 6. The CDR3: CASSKGQGVGEAFF. The DNA for the CDR3 is TGTGCCAGCAGCAAGGGACAGGGGGTAGGTGAAGCTTTCTTT. The whole variable domain, remainder taken from reference TRBV9 and TRBJ1-1, is DSGVTQTPKHLITATGQRVTLRCSPRSGDLSVYWYQQSLDQGLQFLIQYYNGEERAKGNILERFSAQQFPDLHSELNLSSLELGDSALYFCASSKGQGVGEAFFGQGTRLTVV.

The V gene is TRBV15, the J gene TRBJ1-2; no clear D gene. Looked up from germline, CDR1 is LNHNV and CDR2 is YYDKDF (reference sequence). V dropped 1 base and J dropped 3 bases, with 9 bases sitting between them. This CDR3 has 14 residues. In nucleotides, the CDR3 is TGTGCCACCAGCAGAGGGTACCAGGACTATGGCTACACCTTC. Protein: CATSRGYQDYGYTF.

In this sample, this clone turned up a few times. CDR3 nucleotides: TGTGCCAGCAGTGAAACCCCCACAGGCGGCTCTGGAAACACCATATATTTT. This encodes CASSETPTGGSGNTIYF. The V and J genes are TRBV6-1 and TRBJ1-3, with a weak D call TRBD1 (5 bases). The CDR3 is made up of 17 amino acids. V was trimmed by 2 bases and J by 0 bases, leaving 14 bases between them. From germline, CDR1 is MNHNS and CDR2 SASEGT.

V gene TRBV12-3 or TRBV12-4 combines with J gene TRBJ2-7, with 7 bases that match TRBD1. This CDR3 region has 13 residues. V lost 6 bases to trimming and J lost 3 bases; unmatched junction nucleotides: 5. The CDR3 spells CASSKDRIYEQYF. DNA of the CDR3: TGTGCCAGCAGCAAGGACAGGATCTACGAGCAGTACTTC.

This chain uses TRBV6-5 with TRBJ2-7, with TRBD2 matching over 7 bases. Germline V CDR1 and CDR2: MNHEY, SVGAGI. This CDR3 contains 15 residues. Trimming removed 2 bases from V and 1 base from J; junction bases left unmatched: 5. The CDR3 nucleotides read TGTGCCAGCAGTTACCTTGCGGGAGCGTCCTACGAGCAGTACTTC. It yields the protein CASSYLAGASYEQYF.

The chain recombines TRBV27 with TRBJ2-2, with D uncertain. Looked up from germline, CDR1 is MNHEY and CDR2 is SMNVEV (reference sequence). CDR3 length: 15 amino acids. V gave up 2 bases and J gave up 2 bases, with 9 bases separating them. The DNA of the CDR3 is TGTGCCAGCAGTTTAGTGACAACCAACACCGGGGAGCTGTTTTTT. It specifies CASSLVTTNTGELFF.

This CDR3 is CASSRTGDSNQPQHF. Here the CDR3 DNA reads TGTGCCAGCAGCAGGACAGGGGATAGCAATCAGCCCCAGCATTTT. The chain uses TRBV5-5 and TRBJ1-5; 9 nucleotides agree with TRBD1. Unmatched junction bases numbered 2, after V lost 4 bases and J lost 0 bases. The germline V gene has CDR1 SGHKS and CDR2 YYEKEE (reference sequence). This CDR3 comprises 15 residues.

V gene TRBV14 combines with J gene TRBJ2-1, with 11 nucleotides matching TRBD1. The CDR3 has 16 amino acids. CDR1 SGHDN and CDR2 FVKESK come from the germline V gene. Germline trimming cut 1 base from V and 8 bases from J; bases unmatched to any gene: 7. The CDR3 loop is CASSQVYGTGGDEQFF. For the CDR3, the DNA is TGTGCCAGCAGCCAAGTTTATGGGACAGGGGGAGATGAGCAGTTCTTC. The variable domain in full, with the rest retrieved from reference TRBV14 and TRBJ2-1, is EAGVTQFPSHSVIEKGQTVTLRCDPISGHDNLYWYRRVMGKEIKFLLHFVKESKQDESGMPNNRFLAERTGGTYSTLKVQPAELEDSGVYFCASSQVYGTGGDEQFFGPGTRLTVL.